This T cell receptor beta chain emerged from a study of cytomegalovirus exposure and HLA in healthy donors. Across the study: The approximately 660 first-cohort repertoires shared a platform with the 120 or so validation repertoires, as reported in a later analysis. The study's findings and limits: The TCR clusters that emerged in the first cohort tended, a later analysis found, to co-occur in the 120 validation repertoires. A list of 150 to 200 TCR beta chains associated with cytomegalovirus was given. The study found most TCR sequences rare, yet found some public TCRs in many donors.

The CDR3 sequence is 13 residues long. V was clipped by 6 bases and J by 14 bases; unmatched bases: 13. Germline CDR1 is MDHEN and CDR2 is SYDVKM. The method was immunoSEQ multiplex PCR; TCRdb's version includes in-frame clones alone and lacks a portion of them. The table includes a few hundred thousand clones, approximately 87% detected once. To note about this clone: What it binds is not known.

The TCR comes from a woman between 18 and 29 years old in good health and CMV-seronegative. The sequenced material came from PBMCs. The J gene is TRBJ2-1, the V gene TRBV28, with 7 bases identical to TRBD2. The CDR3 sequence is CASSLTSPVDKFF. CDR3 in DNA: TGTGCCAGCAGCCTGACTAGCCCCGTTGATAAGTTCTTC.